A single T cell receptor beta chain is shown here with its context. The antigen is not known. The record originates from a study of human T cells and chemical hapten exposure. The study's library attached unique molecular identifiers to single cDNA molecules. Each CDR3 protein gets one entry after TCRdb re-called the reads with MiXCR. In the table there are approximately 4,000 distinct CDR3 sequences, more than 40% of which are singletons. Study observations and caveats: Versus controls, significantly more large CDR3 similarity clusters arose from expanded TCRs.

The treatment: therapeutic diphenylcyclopropenone sensitization with weekly scalp DPC. The CDR3 length is 15 residues. This TCR derives from an adult with alopecia areata. Some clones in this sample may be carry-over from other donors' samples. This table probably holds off-target reads from a library built for another chain. The specimen was whole blood, collected before DPC sensitization or 2, 6, or about 24 weeks after (not recorded which). V is TRBV21-1 and J is TRBJ2-2; whether TRBD1, the table's D call, matches the DNA was not checked. TRBV21-1 is a pseudogene segment. CDR3 loop: CASNPGTADTGELFF. The CDR3 DNA reads TGTGCCAGCAACCCAGGGACAGCAGACACCGGGGAGCTGTTTTTT.